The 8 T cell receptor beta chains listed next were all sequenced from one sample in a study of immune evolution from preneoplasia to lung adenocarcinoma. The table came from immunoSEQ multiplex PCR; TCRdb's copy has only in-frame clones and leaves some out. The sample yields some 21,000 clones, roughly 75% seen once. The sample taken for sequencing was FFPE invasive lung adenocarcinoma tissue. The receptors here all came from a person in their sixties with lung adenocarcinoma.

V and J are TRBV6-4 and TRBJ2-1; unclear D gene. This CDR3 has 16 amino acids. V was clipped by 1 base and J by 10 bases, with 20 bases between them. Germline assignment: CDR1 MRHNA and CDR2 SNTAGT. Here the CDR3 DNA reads TGTGCCAGCAGTGACTTTGGGCCCGCAGGTCTAAAGGAGCAGTTCTTC. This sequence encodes CASSDFGPAGLKEQFF.

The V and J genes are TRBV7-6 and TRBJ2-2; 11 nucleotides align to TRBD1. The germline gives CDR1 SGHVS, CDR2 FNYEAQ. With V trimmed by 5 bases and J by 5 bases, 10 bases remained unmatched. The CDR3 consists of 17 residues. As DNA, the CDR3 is TGTGCCAGCAGCCCCCGGGACAGGGGGTCCGGAACCGGGGAGCTGTTTTTT. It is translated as CASSPRDRGSGTGELFF.

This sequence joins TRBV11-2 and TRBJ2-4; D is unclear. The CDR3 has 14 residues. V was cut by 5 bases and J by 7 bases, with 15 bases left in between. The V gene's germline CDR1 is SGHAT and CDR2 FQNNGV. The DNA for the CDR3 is TGTGCCAGCAGCCCATTGAGAAGCGTTAACATTCAGTACTTC. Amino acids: CASSPLRSVNIQYF.

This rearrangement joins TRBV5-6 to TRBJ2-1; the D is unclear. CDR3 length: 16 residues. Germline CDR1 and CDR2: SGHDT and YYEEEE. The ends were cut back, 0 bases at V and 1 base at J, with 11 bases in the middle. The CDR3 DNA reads TGTGCCAGCAGCTTGGTAGGTAGTCTGTCCTACAATGAGCAGTTCTTC. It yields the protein CASSLVGSLSYNEQFF.

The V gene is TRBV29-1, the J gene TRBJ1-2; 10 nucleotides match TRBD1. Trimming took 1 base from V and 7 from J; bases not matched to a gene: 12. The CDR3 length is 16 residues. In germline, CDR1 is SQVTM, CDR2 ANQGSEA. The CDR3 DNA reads TGCAGCGTTGAAGGACAGGGGGCCCGTGGGGGGTTTGGCTACACCTTC. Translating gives CSVEGQGARGGFGYTF.

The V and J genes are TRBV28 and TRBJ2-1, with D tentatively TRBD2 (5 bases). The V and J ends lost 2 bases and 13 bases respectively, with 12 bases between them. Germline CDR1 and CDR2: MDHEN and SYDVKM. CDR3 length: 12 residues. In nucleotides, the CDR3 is TGTGCCAGCAGTTTAGGATTAGGACTCCAGTTCTTC. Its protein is CASSLGLGLQFF.

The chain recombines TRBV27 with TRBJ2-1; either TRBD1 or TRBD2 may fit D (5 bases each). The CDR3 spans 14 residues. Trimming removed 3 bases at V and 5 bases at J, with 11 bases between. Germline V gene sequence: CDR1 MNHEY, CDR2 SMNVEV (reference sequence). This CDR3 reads CASSFRDAHNEQFF. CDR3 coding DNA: TGTGCCAGCAGTTTCCGGGACGCTCACAATGAGCAGTTCTTC.

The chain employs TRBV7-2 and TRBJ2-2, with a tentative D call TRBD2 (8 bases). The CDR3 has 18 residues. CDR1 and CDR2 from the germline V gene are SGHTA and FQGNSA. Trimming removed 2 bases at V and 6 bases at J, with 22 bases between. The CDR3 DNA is TGTGCCAGCAGCTTATCCGGGAGGGGGCAGGGGGTGGCCGGGGAGCTGTTTTTT. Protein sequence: CASSLSGRGQGVAGELFF.